This T cell receptor (beta chain) was identified during a study of T-cell memory formation after mild COVID-19. In the study overall: TCR clusters showed largely donor specificity.

TCRdb re-called the 5' RACE reads through MiXCR, storing one row per CDR3 protein. The table has roughly 480,000 distinct CDR3 sequences, approximately 23% seen once. The germline V gene encodes CDR1 LNHDA and CDR2 SQIVND (reference sequence). The CDR3 is 13 amino acids. Study results and caveats: Clones that contracted from day 15 to 85 had balanced CD4/CD8; later expanders were CD4+ biased.

Points on this clonotype: The antigen remains undetermined.

J is TRBJ1-5 and V is TRBV19; 9 bases agree with TRBD1. Material: PBMCs or a T cell subset sorted from them (not recorded which). This sequence was found in an adult woman who had mild COVID-19 (a few samples of this study predate the infection). Cell type and time point are not known. CDR3 in amino acids: CASSDRGGQPQHF. The CDR3 DNA reads as TGTGCGAGTTCGGACAGGGGCGGGCAGCCCCAGCATTTT.